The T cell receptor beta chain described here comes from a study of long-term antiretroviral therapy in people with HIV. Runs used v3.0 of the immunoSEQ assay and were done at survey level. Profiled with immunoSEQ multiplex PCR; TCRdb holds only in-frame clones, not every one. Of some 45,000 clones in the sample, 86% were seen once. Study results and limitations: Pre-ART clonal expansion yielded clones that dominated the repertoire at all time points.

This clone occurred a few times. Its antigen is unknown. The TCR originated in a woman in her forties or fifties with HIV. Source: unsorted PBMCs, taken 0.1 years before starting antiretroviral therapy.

This CDR3 is CASSLTVAGRGEQYF. The CDR3 nucleotides read TGTGCCAGCAGCTTAACTGTAGCAGGGCGAGGCGAGCAGTACTTC. This chain connects TRBV7-3 to TRBJ2-7, with TRBD1 as a possible D gene (5 bases). The CDR3 totals 15 residues. Germline V gives CDR1 SGHTA, CDR2 FQGTGA. V was trimmed by 0 bases and J by 6 bases, leaving 15 bases between them.